The next 27 T cell receptor beta chains were all read from a single sample in a study of OX40 agonist ivuxolimab in advanced cancers. This table comes from immunoSEQ multiplex PCR, and its TCRdb copy is limited to in-frame clones, with some not included. The sample lists roughly 61,000 clones; 70% to 90% were seen once. The sequencing used CD4+ or CD8+ T cells sorted from blood, collected in a trial of the OX40 agonist ivuxolimab. Receptor source: an adult with an advanced solid tumor such as melanoma, head and neck, liver or kidney cancer.

The chain couples TRBV5-1 to TRBJ1-5, with D perhaps TRBD1 (5 bases). Germline V gene data show CDR1 as SGHRS and CDR2 as YFSETQ. V was shortened by 6 bases and J by 0 bases, with 13 bases between the two germline ends. This CDR3 has 15 residues. CDR3 nucleotide sequence: TGCGCCAGCAAGGACACTGAATATAGCAATCAGCCCCAGCATTTT. This gives the protein CASKDTEYSNQPQHF.

The chain has TRBV4-3 and TRBJ1-1; TRBD1 might be the D (5 bases). CDR1 is LGHNA, CDR2 YSLEER, per germline. The length of the CDR3 is 14 residues. V was shortened by 2 bases and J by 1 base, with 8 bases between the two germline ends. The CDR3 reads CASSQQGGNTEAFF. The CDR3 bases are TGCGCCAGCAGCCAACAGGGAGGGAACACTGAAGCTTTCTTT.

The chain employs TRBV19 and TRBJ2-5, with D perhaps being TRBD1 or TRBD2 (6 bases each). This CDR3 is built from 18 residues. Trimming shortened V by 0 bases and J by 5 bases, and 22 bases separated the two germline ends. Germline V gene lookup returns CDR1 LNHDA and CDR2 SQIVND (reference sequence). In nucleotides, the CDR3 is TGTGCCAGTAGTATAGATCCCCTCCGACAGGCGGGGCCGGAGACCCAGTACTTC. Translation: CASSIDPLRQAGPETQYF.

The rearrangement links TRBV6-5 to TRBJ2-1; unclear D gene. The germline V and J ends were trimmed by 0 bases and 7 bases, with 13 bases remaining between them. The CDR3 runs 15 residues. Germline lookup yields CDR1 MNHEY and CDR2 SVGAGI. The CDR3 sequence: CASSYSAMGYNEQFF. The CDR3 coding sequence is TGTGCCAGCAGTTACTCGGCCATGGGCTATAATGAGCAGTTCTTC.

The chain has TRBV6-5 and TRBJ1-4, with a possible D match to TRBD1 (5 bases). The CDR3 sequence is 15 residues long. CDR1 and CDR2 from the germline V gene are MNHEY and SVGAGI. Deletions cut 1 base from V and 6 bases from J, with 12 bases between. This CDR3 is CASSYLPGVDEKLFF. CDR3 nucleotides: TGTGCCAGCAGTTACTTGCCGGGGGTTGATGAAAAACTGTTTTTT.

This rearrangement joins TRBV6-4 to TRBJ2-2, with D tentatively TRBD2 (5 bases). The CDR3 covers 14 residues. Trimming left V 7 bases short and J 4 bases short, with 13 bases between. Germline CDR1 is MRHNA and CDR2 is SNTAGT. The CDR3 protein is CASKRLPSTGELFF. CDR3 nucleotides: TGTGCCAGCAAAAGACTACCGTCCACCGGGGAGCTGTTTTTT.

V usage is TRBV7-2 and J usage is TRBJ1-4; D uncertain. In germline, CDR1 is SGHTA, CDR2 FQGNSA. V lost 2 bases, J lost 3 bases, and 10 bases lay in between. The CDR3 spans 15 residues. The CDR3 sequence is CASSLLLGANEKLFF. CDR3 DNA sequence: TGTGCCAGCAGCTTATTGCTCGGCGCTAATGAAAAACTGTTTTTT.

The chain employs TRBV19 and TRBJ2-2, with 7 bases lining up with TRBD2. Germline CDR1 is LNHDA and CDR2 is SQIVND (reference sequence). The CDR3 covers 16 residues. The V gene end was trimmed by 2 bases and the J gene end by 4 bases; junction bases not matched to a gene: 7. CDR3 DNA: TGTGCCAGTAGTATATGGGGGGGATTTTCCACCGGGGAGCTGTTTTTT. Amino acids: CASSIWGGFSTGELFF.

The chain joins TRBV11-2 to TRBJ2-5; tentatively, D is TRBD2 (6 bases). CDR1 is SGHAT and CDR2 is FQNNGV in the germline V gene. The length of the CDR3 is 19 residues. V lost 0 bases, J lost 5 bases, and 25 bases lay in between. For the CDR3, the DNA is TGTGCCAGCAGCTTAGATCGGGAGTGGGGAAGCCCGGCTGGGGAGACCCAGTACTTC. Protein product: CASSLDREWGSPAGETQYF.

The chain combines TRBV5-8 with TRBJ2-2; 7 bases agree with TRBD2. V gave up 6 bases and J gave up 6 bases; unmatched junction bases: 17. Germline values: CDR1 SGHTS, CDR2 YDEGEE. This CDR3 has 17 amino acids. The CDR3 DNA is TGTGCCAGCAAGAGTACCGCGGGAGAGATAGCCGCCGGGGAGCTGTTTTTT. Residues: CASKSTAGEIAAGELFF.

The V call is TRBV4-1, the J call TRBJ2-5; a weak D match, TRBD1 (6 bases). Germline CDR1 MGHRA, CDR2 YSYEKL. V lost 1 base and J lost 5, with 14 bases in between. The CDR3 runs 15 residues. The DNA for the CDR3 is TGCGCCAGCAGCCAAGGTGGGGGCAATTGGGAGACCCAGTACTTC. Translating gives CASSQGGGNWETQYF.

The rearrangement joins TRBV5-1 to TRBJ2-7; possibly TRBD1 for D (5 bases). The CDR3 runs to 16 residues. V lost 4 bases to trimming and J lost 0 bases, with 17 bases between them. Germline V CDR1 and CDR2: SGHRS, YFSETQ. Here the CDR3 reads CASSPDSTESSYEQYF. DNA of the CDR3: TGCGCCAGCAGCCCTGACTCGACAGAGAGCTCCTACGAGCAGTACTTC.

With regard to this clone: A read error may produce the germline difference seen at one junction end. The rearrangement uses TRBV10-2 and TRBJ2-7, with 9 nucleotides matching TRBD2. The germline V gene has CDR1 WSHSY and CDR2 SAAADI. This CDR3 comprises 13 residues. CDR3 sequence reads: CASSEEGIAGAFF. The DNA for the CDR3 is TGCGCCAGCAGTGAGGAGGGGATAGCGGGAGCATTTTTC.

This clone turned up a few times. The rearrangement joins TRBV5-1 to TRBJ2-1; no clear D. Deletions cut 0 bases from V and 8 bases from J, with 9 bases between. This CDR3 spans 13 amino acids. Germline V lookup: CDR1 SGHRS, CDR2 YFSETQ. CDR3 residues: CASSLGVWDEQFF. The CDR3 DNA reads as TGCGCCAGCAGCTTGGGGGTCTGGGATGAGCAGTTCTTC. The full variable domain, its missing parts supplied by reference TRBV5-1 and TRBJ2-1, is KAGVTQTPRYLIKTRGQQVTLSCSPISGHRSVSWYQQTPGQGLQFLFEYFSETQRNKGNFPGRFSGRQFSNSRSEMNVSTLELGDSALYLCASSLGVWDEQFFGPGTRLTVL.

This clone appeared a single time. The chain carries TRBV10-1 and TRBJ2-7; no clear D gene. The ends were cut back, 2 bases at V and 3 bases at J, with 11 bases in the middle. Germline V lookup: CDR1 WNHNN, CDR2 SYGVQD (reference sequence). The CDR3 length is 14 residues. CDR3 DNA sequence: TGCGCCAGCAGTGAGGGCCCAACGAGCTACGAGCAGTACTTC. Residues: CASSEGPTSYEQYF.

This chain uses TRBV29-1 with TRBJ1-3; a weak D match, TRBD1 (6 bases). Trimming stripped 5 bases from V and 1 base from J, with 18 bases between. Germline V gives CDR1 SQVTM, CDR2 ANQGSEA. This CDR3 is built from 16 residues. CDR3 in amino acids: CSVSWGSGASGNTIYF. CDR3 DNA sequence: TGCAGCGTTAGCTGGGGGTCAGGGGCATCTGGAAACACCATATATTTT. The full variable domain, in which reference TRBV29-1 and TRBJ1-3 provide the parts outside the CDR3, is SAVISQKPSRDICQRGTSLTIQCQVDSQVTMMFWYRQQPGQSLTLIATANQGSEATYESGFVIDKFPISRPNLTFSTLTVSNMSPEDSSIYLCSVSWGSGASGNTIYFGEGSWLTVV.

The J gene is TRBJ2-6, the V gene TRBV28, with TRBD1 identical over 11 bases. This CDR3 spans 15 amino acids. CDR1 is MDHEN and CDR2 is SYDVKM in the germline V gene. J was trimmed by 3 bases and V by 6 bases; bases with no gene match: 1. The CDR3 bases are TGTGCCAGCAGGGGACAGGGGGATGGGGCCAACGTCCTGACTTTC. Translation: CASRGQGDGANVLTF.

This chain connects TRBV28 to TRBJ2-5; 8 nucleotides agree with TRBD2. The CDR3 runs to 14 residues. With V trimmed by 7 bases and J by 9 bases, 13 bases remained unmatched. Germline V gene data show CDR1 as MDHEN and CDR2 as SYDVKM. Here the CDR3 reads CASIRILAGGAQYF. CDR3 nucleotide sequence: TGTGCCAGCATCAGGATTCTAGCGGGTGGGGCCCAGTACTTC.

This clone occurred a few times. V and J are TRBV6-5 and TRBJ1-2, with D possibly matching TRBD1 (6 bases). The CDR3 has 13 amino acids. V was cut by 6 bases and J by 7 bases, with 15 bases left in between. Germline CDR1 reads MNHEY; CDR2 reads SVGAGI. CDR3 nucleotide sequence: TGTGCCAGCAGGGCAGACAGGACCCTTGGCTACACCTTC. This gives the protein CASRADRTLGYTF.

The chain uses TRBV16 and TRBJ2-5; 8 nucleotides match TRBD2. The CDR3 length is 14 residues. V shed 3 bases, J shed 5 bases, and the junction held 5 bases outside the gene matches. Per the germline V gene, CDR1 is KGHSY and CDR2 is FQNENV. The CDR3 nucleotides read TGTGCCAGCAGCCATGGCGGGAGGCGTGAGACCCAGTACTTC. It is translated as CASSHGGRRETQYF.

This clone was counted a single time. The CDR3 loop reads CASSPWGGGETQYF. The DNA for the CDR3 is TGCGCCAGCAGCCCCTGGGGCGGGGGAGAGACCCAGTACTTC. The chain carries TRBV5-1 and TRBJ2-5; 7 nucleotides line up with TRBD2. This CDR3 is 14 amino acids long. V lost 4 bases and J lost 4; bases outside the gene matches: 7. Germline V CDR1 and CDR2: SGHRS, YFSETQ. The full variable domain, with the rest looked up from reference TRBV5-1 and TRBJ2-5, is KAGVTQTPRYLIKTRGQQVTLSCSPISGHRSVSWYQQTPGQGLQFLFEYFSETQRNKGNFPGRFSGRQFSNSRSEMNVSTLELGDSALYLCASSPWGGGETQYFGPGTRLLVL.

The V gene is TRBV5-1, the J gene TRBJ2-1; D not resolved. Trimming pared 1 base from V and 0 bases from J, leaving 11 bases between. This CDR3 is built from 16 residues. Per germline, CDR1 SGHRS and CDR2 YFSETQ. The CDR3, as DNA: TGCGCCAGCAGCTTGCAGGCGTCGAGCTCCTACAATGAGCAGTTCTTC. Its protein product is CASSLQASSSYNEQFF. Drawing the rest from reference TRBV5-1 and TRBJ2-1, the complete variable domain is KAGVTQTPRYLIKTRGQQVTLSCSPISGHRSVSWYQQTPGQGLQFLFEYFSETQRNKGNFPGRFSGRQFSNSRSEMNVSTLELGDSALYLCASSLQASSSYNEQFFGPGTRLTVL.

The genes are TRBV7-9 and TRBJ1-1; D unclear. The CDR3 length is 13 residues. V lost 1 base and J lost 2, with 5 bases in between. Germline loops: CDR1 SEHNR, CDR2 FQNEAQ (reference sequence). In nucleotides, the CDR3 is TGTGCCAGCAGCTTAGAGCATAACACTGAAGCTTTCTTT. This codes for CASSLEHNTEAFF.

The V and J genes are TRBV4-2 and TRBJ2-7, with 11 positions matching TRBD1. Germline CDR1 LGHNA, CDR2 YNFKEQ. The CDR3 length is 17 residues. J was trimmed by 4 bases and V by 2 bases; bases with no gene match: 10. In nucleotides, the CDR3 is TGTGCCAGCAGCCAATCAGGGACAGGGGGTGAGTGGTACGAGCAGTACTTC. It encodes CASSQSGTGGEWYEQYF.

CDR3 region: CASNLRGGIGRGTDTQYF. CDR3 coding DNA: TGTGCCAGCAATCTCCGGGGTGGTATCGGTCGGGGCACAGATACGCAGTATTTT. This chain uses TRBV27 with TRBJ2-3, with a weak D call TRBD2 (5 bases). CDR1 is MNHEY, CDR2 SMNVEV, per germline (reference sequence). This CDR3 has 18 residues. The V gene lost 7 bases and the J gene lost 1 base, with 24 bases spanning the gap.

The rearrangement joins TRBV18 to TRBJ2-3; no clear D. V gave up 1 base and J gave up 0 bases, with 8 bases separating them. The CDR3 has 15 residues. The germline gives CDR1 KGHSH, CDR2 LQKENI. The CDR3 region is CASSPQRVSTDTQYF. Here the CDR3 DNA reads TGTGCCAGCTCACCACAGCGCGTCAGCACAGATACGCAGTATTTT. Drawing the rest from reference TRBV18 and TRBJ2-3, the complete variable domain is NAGVMQNPRHLVRRRGQEARLRCSPMKGHSHVYWYRQLPEEGLKFMVYLQKENIIDESGMPKERFSAEFPKEGPSILRIQQVVRGDSAAYFCASSPQRVSTDTQYFGPGTRLTVL.

The count of this clone is one. The chain recombines TRBV20-1 with TRBJ2-3, with D possibly being TRBD1 (5 bases). The CDR3 is made up of 11 amino acids. Trimming cost V 1 base and J 11 bases, with 10 bases left between them. Germline V gene sequence: CDR1 DFQATT, CDR2 SNEGSKA (reference sequence). The CDR3 reads CSARVGDRQYF. In nucleotides, the CDR3 is TGCAGTGCTAGAGTAGGTGACAGGCAGTATTTT.